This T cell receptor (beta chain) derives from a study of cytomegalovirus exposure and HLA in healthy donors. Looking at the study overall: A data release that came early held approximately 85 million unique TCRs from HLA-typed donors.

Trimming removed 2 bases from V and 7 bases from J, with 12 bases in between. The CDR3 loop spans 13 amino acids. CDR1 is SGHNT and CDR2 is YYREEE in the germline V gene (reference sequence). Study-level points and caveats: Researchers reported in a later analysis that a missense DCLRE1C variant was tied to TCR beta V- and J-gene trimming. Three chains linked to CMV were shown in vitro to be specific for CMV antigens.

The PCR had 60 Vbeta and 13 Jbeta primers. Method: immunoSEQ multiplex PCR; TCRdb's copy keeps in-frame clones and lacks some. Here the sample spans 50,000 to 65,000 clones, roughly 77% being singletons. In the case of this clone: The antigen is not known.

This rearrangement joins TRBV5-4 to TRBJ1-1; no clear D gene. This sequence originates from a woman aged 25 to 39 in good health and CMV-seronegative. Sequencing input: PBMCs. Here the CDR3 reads CASSFNDRGEAFF. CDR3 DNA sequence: TGTGCCAGCAGCTTCAACGATAGAGGTGAAGCTTTCTTT.